This T cell receptor beta chain derives from a study of shared clonotypes between healthy human individuals. Study-wide results and limits: Owing to a small donor count, the genetic and exposure-history diversity represented was limited.

Trimming pared 2 bases from V and 6 bases from J, leaving 11 bases between. There are 14 residues in the CDR3. CDR1 SGHNT and CDR2 YYREEE come from the germline V gene (reference sequence). Remarks on this clone: Its antigen is still unknown.

Profiling relied on immunoSEQ multiplex PCR, and the TCRdb table lists in-frame clones only, not all of them. Of 1,400,000 or so clones in the sample, approximately 98.5% were seen once. The sample comprised naive CD4+ T cells sorted from blood. Sample subset: CD45RA+ positively selected. This TCR derives from a man aged 25-45 years in good health. The J gene is TRBJ2-2, the V gene TRBV5-4; D gene unclear. The CDR3 loop reads CASSFRPPPGELFF. CDR3 nucleotide sequence: TGTGCCAGCAGCTTTCGTCCCCCCCCCGGGGAGCTGTTTTTT. Variable domain in full (rest from reference TRBV5-4 and TRBJ2-2): ETGVTQSPTHLIKTRGQQVTLRCSSQSGHNTVSWYQQALGQGPQFIFQYYREEENGRGNFPPRFSGLQFPNYSSELNVNALELDDSALYLCASSFRPPPGELFFGEGSRLTVL.